These T cell receptor beta chains were read from a single sample in a study of cytomegalovirus exposure and HLA in healthy donors. Here immunoSEQ multiplex PCR was the method, and the copy in TCRdb shows in-frame clones only, minus some. This table holds 120,000 to 150,000 clones, around 81% found once. Input material: PBMCs. These receptors all stem from a man aged 40-55 years in good health and CMV-seropositive. Each CDR3 is given with its conserved first and last residue.

v_call cdr3_aa
TRBV4-3 CASSHSAYGTSYEQYF
TRBV9 CASSPYTSSYGYTF
TRBV4-2 CASSQGGTGWSTETQYF
TRBV6-5 CASSYSRDRGLEEQYF
TRBV4-2 CASSQPTGVNTGELFF
TRBV7-9 CASSLGGSQETQYF
TRBV5-6 CASSLGRGGTGELFF
TRBV6-1 CASSEETGFSYNEQFF
TRBV28 CASSSPVDRGLNYGYTF
TRBV7-9 CASSGRVAGEAEAGELFF